Below, 32 T cell receptor beta chains from the same sample are listed, as sequenced in a study of shared clonotypes between healthy human individuals. Measured with immunoSEQ multiplex PCR; TCRdb has only the in-frame clones, and not every one. The sample includes roughly 2.6 million clones, just over 90% of them seen just once. Sample: naive CD4+ T cells sorted from blood. As for subset: CD45RA+ positively selected. Receptors originate from a man between 18 and 35 years old in good health.

The gene calls are TRBV10-2 and TRBJ2-6; TRBD1 aligns across 11 bases. Germline CDR1 WSHSY, CDR2 SAAADI. CDR3 length: 18 residues. V lost 6 bases to trimming and J lost 0 bases; unmatched junction nucleotides: 7. The CDR3 is CASRGGQGVHSGANVLTF. In nucleotides, the CDR3 is TGCGCCAGCAGGGGGGGACAGGGGGTTCACTCTGGGGCCAACGTCCTGACTTTC.

The V and J genes are TRBV6-1 and TRBJ2-1, with D perhaps matching TRBD2 (7 bases). The CDR3 runs to 13 residues. Germline V gene lookup returns CDR1 MNHNS and CDR2 SASEGT. V gave up 6 bases and J gave up 5 bases, with 11 bases separating them. CDR3 amino acids: CASRRGGDNEQFF. CDR3 sequence (DNA): TGTGCCAGCAGGAGGGGGGGAGACAATGAGCAGTTCTTC.

This clone was counted a single time. V usage is TRBV6-1 and J usage is TRBJ2-2; D unresolved. Germline values: CDR1 MNHNS, CDR2 SASEGT. This CDR3 contains 14 residues. V lost 8 bases, J lost 2 bases, and 12 bases lay in between. This CDR3 is CASYKGPNTGELFF. CDR3 nucleotide sequence: TGTGCCAGCTATAAGGGCCCCAACACCGGGGAGCTGTTTTTT.

J is TRBJ1-4 and V is TRBV15; D is uncertain. Germline CDR1 LNHNV, CDR2 YYDKDF (reference sequence). V dropped 1 base and J dropped 4 bases, with 16 bases sitting between them. There are 17 residues in the CDR3. The CDR3, as DNA: TGTGCCACCAGCAGAGCCGGCGGACTCCTCGGTAATGAAAAACTGTTTTTT. Its translation is CATSRAGGLLGNEKLFF.

The rearrangement uses TRBV5-1 and TRBJ2-3; D is undetermined. Germline values: CDR1 SGHRS, CDR2 YFSETQ. The V end was cut by 5 bases, the J end by 0 bases, with 7 bases between. This CDR3 is built from 13 residues. In DNA, the CDR3 is TGCGCCAGCAGTTTACAGAGCACAGATACGCAGTATTTT. Encoded protein: CASSLQSTDTQYF. The whole variable domain, filled in from reference TRBV5-1 and TRBJ2-3, reads KAGVTQTPRYLIKTRGQQVTLSCSPISGHRSVSWYQQTPGQGLQFLFEYFSETQRNKGNFPGRFSGRQFSNSRSEMNVSTLELGDSALYLCASSLQSTDTQYFGPGTRLTVL.

The rearrangement uses TRBV5-1 and TRBJ2-3, with D perhaps TRBD1 (7 bases). This CDR3 region has 15 residues. CDR1 and CDR2 from the germline V gene are SGHRS and YFSETQ. Deletions cut 5 bases from V and 2 bases from J, with 15 bases between. The chain's CDR3 is CASREGALLTDTQYF. The CDR3 bases are TGCGCCAGCAGGGAGGGGGCCCTACTCACAGATACGCAGTATTTT.

The V and J genes are TRBV19 and TRBJ2-1; 13 bases agree with TRBD2. The CDR3 has 16 residues. Germline V CDR1 and CDR2: LNHDA, SQIVND (reference sequence). With V trimmed by 5 bases and J by 7 bases, 8 bases remained unmatched. The DNA for the CDR3 is TGTGCCAGTAGTGTCACCTCGGGACTAGCGGGAAATGAGCAGTTCTTC. It is translated as CASSVTSGLAGNEQFF.

The genes are TRBV6-6 and TRBJ1-1; TRBD1 might be the D (6 bases). This CDR3 region has 15 residues. Trimming removed 6 bases at V and 0 bases at J, with 14 bases between. Germline V gives CDR1 MNHNY, CDR2 SVGAGI (reference sequence). In DNA, the CDR3 is TGTGCCAGCAGGAACGGACAGAAAATGAACACTGAAGCTTTCTTT. Protein: CASRNGQKMNTEAFF.

This chain uses TRBV5-6 with TRBJ1-1; the D is unclear. The V end was cut by 4 bases, the J end by 4 bases, with 14 bases between. This CDR3 has 14 residues. Germline V gives CDR1 SGHDT, CDR2 YYEEEE. CDR3 DNA: TGTGCCAGCAGCCCGCTCGGGGAGGGCACTGAAGCTTTCTTT. Protein product: CASSPLGEGTEAFF. The full variable domain, completed using reference TRBV5-6 and TRBJ1-1, is DAGVTQSPTHLIKTRGQQVTLRCSPKSGHDTVSWYQQALGQGPQFIFQYYEEEERQRGNFPDRFSGHQFPNYSSELNVNALLLGDSALYLCASSPLGEGTEAFFGQGTRLTVV.

This clone showed up just once. The chain recombines TRBV6-6 with TRBJ2-2; D gene uncertain. Trimming cost V 10 bases and J 0 bases, with 15 bases left between them. Germline assignment: CDR1 MNHNY and CDR2 SVGAGI (reference sequence). The CDR3 contains 15 residues. For the CDR3, the DNA is TGTGCCATTTCGACCGACACAGCGAACACCGGGGAGCTGTTTTTT. Its protein is CAISTDTANTGELFF.

This clone has only one observation. This chain joins TRBV27 and TRBJ2-5; tentative D call: TRBD2 (6 bases). The CDR3 sequence is 15 residues long. CDR1 is MNHEY and CDR2 is SMNVEV in the germline V gene (reference sequence). V lost 6 bases and J 1 base, leaving 15 bases between the germline ends. The CDR3 loop reads CASRAALATQETQYF. CDR3 bases: TGTGCCAGCAGAGCTGCCCTAGCGACCCAAGAGACCCAGTACTTC.

The rearrangement links TRBV4-1 to TRBJ2-1; TRBD2 aligns across 8 bases. The CDR3 is 16 residues long. Trimming took 4 bases from V and 9 from J; bases not matched to a gene: 14. Germline CDR1 is MGHRA and CDR2 is YSYEKL. The CDR3 sequence: CASSPIQRGRWSEQFF. In DNA, the CDR3 is TGCGCCAGCAGCCCTATACAGCGGGGGAGGTGGAGTGAGCAGTTCTTC.

As to this clone: At the DNA level, this CDR3 is encoded by other sequences in the same sample as well. The chain recombines TRBV7-9 with TRBJ1-2; D might be TRBD1 (6 bases). V shed 5 bases and J shed 4 bases, with 11 bases lying between them. The CDR3 length is 13 residues. Germline loops: CDR1 SEHNR, CDR2 FQNEAQ (reference sequence). Here the CDR3 DNA reads TGTGCCAGCAGCCTAGGGGGGGCCTATGGCTACACCTTC. Its translation is CASSLGGAYGYTF.

This chain connects TRBV4-1 to TRBJ1-2, with 8 bases lining up with TRBD1. The CDR3 is 17 residues long. The V gene end was trimmed by 1 base and the J gene end by 2 bases; junction bases not matched to a gene: 9. CDR1 is MGHRA, CDR2 YSYEKL, per germline. The CDR3, as DNA: TGCGCCAGCAGCCAAGCCCCCGGGACAGGTGCCAACTATGGCTACACCTTC. This gives the protein CASSQAPGTGANYGYTF.

Concerning this clone itself: Other nucleotide sequences from this sample produce the same CDR3. V is TRBV7-9 and J is TRBJ2-7; D is possibly TRBD1 (5 bases). The CDR3 is made up of 14 amino acids. Trimming took 4 bases from V and 1 from J, leaving 11 bases between them. Germline V gene lookup returns CDR1 SEHNR and CDR2 FQNEAQ (reference sequence). The CDR3 reads CASSSSTGSYEQYF. The CDR3 bases are TGTGCCAGCAGCTCTTCTACAGGTTCCTACGAGCAGTACTTC.

Notes on this clone: Other nucleotide sequences in the sample specify the same CDR3. This chain uses TRBV7-2 with TRBJ2-5; perhaps D is TRBD1 or TRBD2 (5 bases each). Deletions cut 5 bases from V and 2 bases from J, with 9 bases between. CDR3 length: 13 residues. Germline loops: CDR1 SGHTA, CDR2 FQGNSA. The CDR3 spells CASSRDPQETQYF. The CDR3 nucleotides read TGTGCCAGCAGCCGGGACCCGCAAGAGACCCAGTACTTC.

V usage is TRBV27 and J usage is TRBJ2-2; TRBD1 is a possible D gene (6 bases). Trimming left V 4 bases short and J 0 bases short, with 18 bases between. Germline V gene data show CDR1 as MNHEY and CDR2 as SMNVEV (reference sequence). This CDR3 comprises 18 residues. CDR3 protein: CASSSYGTFGANTGELFF. In nucleotides, the CDR3 is TGTGCCAGCAGTTCCTACGGGACATTCGGCGCGAACACCGGGGAGCTGTTTTTT.

The chain carries TRBV2 and TRBJ2-7; a possible D gene is TRBD1 (7 bases). The V end lost 6 bases, the J end lost 5 bases, and 17 bases lay between the germline ends. The CDR3 totals 14 residues. Germline CDR1 SNHLY, CDR2 FYNNEI. Written as DNA, the CDR3 is TGTGCCAGCAGCCCTGAGACAGGGAGGAACGAGCAGTACTTC. Translated, it gives CASSPETGRNEQYF. Complete variable domain (other parts from reference TRBV2 and TRBJ2-7): EPEVTQTPSHQVTQMGQEVILRCVPISNHLYFYWYRQILGQKVEFLVSFYNNEISEKSEIFDDQFSVERPDGSNFTLKIRSTKLEDSAMYFCASSPETGRNEQYFGPGTRLTVT.

The DNA of the CDR3 is TGTGCCAGTAAGGGGTTTAGCACAGATACGCAGTATTTT. This gives the protein CASKGFSTDTQYF. The chain is built from TRBV6-5 and TRBJ2-3; D is possibly TRBD1 (5 bases). The germline gives CDR1 MNHEY, CDR2 SVGAGI. The CDR3 is 13 amino acids. Between the trimmed V and J ends, which lost 9 bases and 0 bases, there was a span of 10 bases.

The J gene is TRBJ2-5, the V gene TRBV5-4; 10 bases line up with TRBD2. V lost 4 bases and J lost 2; bases outside the gene matches: 2. The germline V gene encodes CDR1 SGHNT and CDR2 YYREEE (reference sequence). This CDR3 has 14 residues. The CDR3 protein is CASSQLAGQETQYF. In DNA, the CDR3 is TGTGCCAGCAGCCAACTAGCGGGGCAAGAGACCCAGTACTTC.

Notes on this clone: Other DNA sequences in the same sample also yield this CDR3. The J gene is TRBJ2-5, the V gene TRBV5-1; tentatively, D is TRBD1 (6 bases). Per germline, CDR1 SGHRS and CDR2 YFSETQ. The V and J ends lost 4 bases and 2 bases respectively, with 9 bases between them. There are 13 residues in the CDR3. CDR3 in DNA: TGCGCCAGCAGCCGGACAGAGCAAGAGACCCAGTACTTC. Translating gives CASSRTEQETQYF.

CDR3 region: CASSLGTGDPTEAFF. DNA for the CDR3: TGTGCCAGCAGTTTAGGTACAGGGGATCCCACTGAAGCTTTCTTT. The chain has TRBV27 and TRBJ1-1, with 7 bases identical to TRBD1. Germline trimming cut 2 bases from V and 4 bases from J; bases unmatched to any gene: 7. The CDR3 has 15 amino acids. Germline lookup yields CDR1 MNHEY and CDR2 SMNVEV (reference sequence).

The rearrangement links TRBV18 to TRBJ2-5; unclear D gene. The length of the CDR3 is 15 residues. Germline assignment: CDR1 KGHSH and CDR2 LQKENI. The ends were cut back, 3 bases at V and 1 base at J, with 12 bases in the middle. The CDR3 reads CASSPSWGTQETQYF. The DNA of the CDR3 is TGTGCCAGCTCACCTAGTTGGGGAACCCAAGAGACCCAGTACTTC.

The V call is TRBV27, the J call TRBJ2-3, with D unclear. The V gene's germline CDR1 is MNHEY and CDR2 SMNVEV (reference sequence). V was cut by 2 bases and J by 4 bases, with 13 bases left in between. There are 15 residues in the CDR3. CDR3 DNA sequence: TGTGCCAGCAGTTTAATGGGAATCGTGCCAGATACGCAGTATTTT. As protein: CASSLMGIVPDTQYF.

The chain employs TRBV5-1 and TRBJ1-1; unclear D gene. Germline CDR1 SGHRS, CDR2 YFSETQ. This CDR3 has 14 residues. The V end was cut by 4 bases, the J end by 1 base, with 11 bases between. This CDR3 is CASSPDTANTEAFF. As DNA, the CDR3 is TGCGCCAGCAGCCCGGATACAGCGAACACTGAAGCTTTCTTT.

The gene calls are TRBV4-2 and TRBJ1-2; D call uncertain. V was clipped by 3 bases and J by 3 bases, with 11 bases between them. This CDR3 region has 14 residues. Germline CDR1 LGHNA, CDR2 YNFKEQ. CDR3 amino acids: CASSHGLNDYGYTF. CDR3 nucleotides: TGTGCCAGCAGCCACGGGCTGAACGACTATGGCTACACCTTC.

This chain uses TRBV30 with TRBJ1-2, with D unresolved. The CDR3 is made up of 13 amino acids. CDR1 and CDR2 from the germline V gene are GTSNPN and SVGIG (reference sequence). V gave up 3 bases and J gave up 2 bases, with 10 bases separating them. Here the CDR3 DNA reads TGTGCCTGGAGCGACGGCCCAAACTATGGCTACACCTTC. This sequence encodes CAWSDGPNYGYTF.

The chain uses TRBV27 and TRBJ1-1; D gene unclear. The CDR3 spans 16 residues. From germline, CDR1 is MNHEY and CDR2 SMNVEV (reference sequence). The V gene lost 0 bases and the J gene lost 0 bases, with 11 bases spanning the gap. The CDR3 sequence: CASSLSFITVNTEAFF. The CDR3 nucleotides read TGTGCCAGCAGTTTATCGTTTATAACGGTGAACACTGAAGCTTTCTTT.

This clone was detected once. The J gene is TRBJ1-5, the V gene TRBV4-1; the match to TRBD1 covers 7 bases. Germline V lookup: CDR1 MGHRA, CDR2 YSYEKL. Trimming at V came to 3 bases and at J to 7 bases, leaving 21 bases not matched to a gene. The CDR3 sequence is 19 residues long. The CDR3 region has the DNA TGCGCCAGCAGCCACATAACAGGGGCCGGAGCCGAGTCCAACCAGCCCCAGCATTTT. It translates to CASSHITGAGAESNQPQHF.

The chain has TRBV13 and TRBJ2-2, with D tentatively TRBD1 (5 bases). In germline, CDR1 is PRHDT, CDR2 FYEKMQ (reference sequence). Trimming left V 0 bases short and J 4 bases short, with 9 bases between. The CDR3 is made up of 15 amino acids. The CDR3 bases are TGTGCCAGCAGCTTAGGGGGGCGAGGCACCGGGGAGCTGTTTTTT. Protein product: CASSLGGRGTGELFF.

There are a few counts of this clone. Other DNA sequences in the same sample also yield this CDR3. The V and J genes are TRBV19 and TRBJ1-5; no clear D gene. The CDR3 extends over 14 amino acids. With 1 base removed from V and 2 bases from J, the gap between germline ends came to 6 bases. Per germline, CDR1 LNHDA and CDR2 SQIVND (reference sequence). The CDR3 here is CASSIVTGNQPQHF. CDR3 sequence (DNA): TGTGCCAGTAGTATAGTAACGGGCAATCAGCCCCAGCATTTT.

Details on this clone: Other DNA sequences from this sample encode an identical CDR3 as well. The V call is TRBV5-1, the J call TRBJ2-1; 7 bases map to TRBD2. The CDR3 runs 15 residues. With V trimmed by 0 bases and J by 4 bases, 4 bases remained unmatched. Germline loops: CDR1 SGHRS, CDR2 YFSETQ. The CDR3 DNA follows: TGCGCCAGCAGCTTGGTGGGGGGAGGGTACAATGAGCAGTTCTTC. It specifies CASSLVGGGYNEQFF.